This T cell receptor (beta chain) appears in the sequencing data of a study of T cells in Graves' hyperthyroidism and ophthalmopathy. Findings of the study overall: From stable hyperthyroidism, ophthalmopathy was separated by a 13 V-J model.

Using RNA transcripts as the source, TCR beta CDR3 regions were amplified. A set of HTBI primers served as the primers for a first-round RT-PCR of the TCR CDR3. TCRdb re-analysed the multiplex PCR reads in MiXCR, keeping a single row per CDR3 protein. The sample records approximately 600,000 distinct CDR3 sequences, about 14% being singletons. Fresh peripheral blood, 9.5 to 10 ml of it, supplied the PBMCs. There are 17 residues in the CDR3. Germline CDR1 reads DFQATT; CDR2 reads SNEGSKA (reference sequence). V gave up 1 base and J gave up 2 bases, with 20 bases separating them. In the case of this clonotype: Its target is unknown.

The clonotype was recovered from a woman aged 40 to 50 with Graves' ophthalmopathy. The source material was blood. V is TRBV20-1 and J is TRBJ2-5; tentatively, D is TRBD1 (5 bases). The CDR3 here is CSARGLPLGLWQETQYF. The CDR3 DNA is TGCAGTGCTAGAGGCCTACCTTTGGGGCTGTGGCAAGAGACCCAGTACTTC.